This T cell receptor (beta chain) was obtained from a study of T-cell memory formation after mild COVID-19. Study-level points and caveats: Certain responding clones were present in pre-infection memory, suggesting participation of cross-reactive memory.

Germline V gives CDR1 KGHDR, CDR2 SFDVKD. V was shortened by 1 base and J by 3 bases, with 0 bases between the two germline ends. This CDR3 has 12 residues. In its sample, this clonotype was seen a few times. Its specificity is not known. A single record per CDR3 protein comes from TCRdb applying MiXCR to the 5' RACE reads. The profile shows 350,000 to 450,000 distinct CDR3 sequences, about 24% of them singletons. This clonotype was sampled from an adult woman who had mild COVID-19 (a few samples of this study predate the infection). Cell type and time point are not known. The chain employs TRBV24-1 and TRBJ1-3; D call uncertain. The sample comprised PBMCs or a T cell subset sorted from them (not recorded which). As DNA, the CDR3 is TGTGCCACCAGTGATTTTGGAAACACCATATATTTT. Protein: CATSDFGNTIYF.